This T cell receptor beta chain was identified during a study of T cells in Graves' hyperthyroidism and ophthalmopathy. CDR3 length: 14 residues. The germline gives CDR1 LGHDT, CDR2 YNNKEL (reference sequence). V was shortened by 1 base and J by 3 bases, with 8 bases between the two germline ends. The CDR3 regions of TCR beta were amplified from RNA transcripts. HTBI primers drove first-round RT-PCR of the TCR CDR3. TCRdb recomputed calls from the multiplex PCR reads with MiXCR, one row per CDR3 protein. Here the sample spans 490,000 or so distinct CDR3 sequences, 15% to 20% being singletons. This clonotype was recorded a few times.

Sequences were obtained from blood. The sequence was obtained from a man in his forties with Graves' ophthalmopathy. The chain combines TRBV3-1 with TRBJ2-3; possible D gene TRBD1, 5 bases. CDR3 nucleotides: TGTGCCAGCAGCCAAGTAGGGGCAACAGATACGCAGTATTTT. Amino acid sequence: CASSQVGATDTQYF.